A single sample is the source of the 7 T cell receptor beta chains below, sequenced in a study of a mutant IDH1 vaccine in newly diagnosed glioma. Time point reported: week 47, end of study. Every vaccine dose comprised 300 ug of mutant IDH1 20-mer peptide plus topical imiquimod. Antigen specificity for these receptors is unknown. Profiled with immunoSEQ multiplex PCR; TCRdb holds only in-frame clones, not every one. The repertoire holds some 31,000 clones, with more than 65% as singletons. The sample in question was PBMCs, obtained from a glioma patient whose treatment included an IDH1 peptide vaccine. These receptors all stem from a man aged 25 to 40 with glioma.

The chain links TRBV2 to TRBJ2-1, with 8 bases identical to TRBD2. The CDR3 has 14 amino acids. Germline CDR1 reads SNHLY; CDR2 reads FYNNEI. Trimming cost V 8 bases and J 6 bases; bases outside gene matches: 9. The CDR3 here is CASLHWLAGNEQFF. The CDR3 bases are TGTGCCAGCTTACATTGGCTAGCGGGCAATGAGCAGTTCTTC. The full variable domain, rest sourced from reference TRBV2 and TRBJ2-1, is EPEVTQTPSHQVTQMGQEVILRCVPISNHLYFYWYRQILGQKVEFLVSFYNNEISEKSEIFDDQFSVERPDGSNFTLKIRSTKLEDSAMYFCASLHWLAGNEQFFGPGTRLTVL.

V usage is TRBV27 and J usage is TRBJ2-1, with 7 bases matching TRBD1. This CDR3 spans 13 amino acids. J gave up 8 bases and V 7 bases, and 8 bases lay outside the gene matches. CDR1 is MNHEY and CDR2 is SMNVEV in the germline V gene (reference sequence). This chain's CDR3 is CASTGTVGDEQFF. CDR3 coding DNA: TGTGCCAGCACCGGGACAGTAGGCGATGAGCAGTTCTTC.

This clone appeared a single time. The chain employs TRBV7-9 and TRBJ2-7; TRBD1 matches 10 bases. Unmatched junction bases numbered 8, after V lost 2 bases and J lost 7 bases. Germline assignment: CDR1 SEHNR and CDR2 FQNEAQ (reference sequence). The CDR3 sequence is 15 residues long. CDR3 amino acids: CASSLTGTGAKEQYF. The DNA for the CDR3 is TGTGCCAGCAGCTTAACCGGGACAGGGGCTAAAGAGCAGTACTTC.

CDR3 nucleotide sequence: TGTGCCAGCAGCCAACAGGTGAACACCGGGGAGCTGTTTTTT. Amino acids: CASSQQVNTGELFF. V usage is TRBV7-7 and J usage is TRBJ2-2, with a tentative D call TRBD1 (5 bases). The ends were cut back, 5 bases at V and 1 base at J, with 8 bases in the middle. CDR1 is SSHAT and CDR2 is FNYEAQ in the germline V gene (reference sequence). The CDR3 runs to 14 residues.

The rearrangement links TRBV15 to TRBJ1-5; D unclear. The length of the CDR3 is 12 residues. Trimming took off 1 base at V and 7 bases at J, with 5 bases between the two ends. Germline-derived CDR1 and CDR2 are LNHNV and YYDKDF (reference sequence). The CDR3 DNA reads TGTGCCACCAGCAGAGCCTTCCAGCCCCAGCATTTT. This gives the protein CATSRAFQPQHF. Using reference TRBV15 and TRBJ1-5 for the parts outside the CDR3, the full variable domain is DAMVIQNPRYQVTQFGKPVTLSCSQTLNHNVMYWYQQKSSQAPKLLFHYYDKDFNNEADTPDNFQSRRPNTSFCFLDIRSPGLGDTAMYLCATSRAFQPQHFGDGTRLSIL.

The chain joins TRBV10-1 to TRBJ2-3, with 10 bases matching TRBD2. V lost 0 bases to trimming and J lost 3 bases; unmatched junction nucleotides: 6. Germline-derived CDR1 and CDR2 are WNHNN and SYGVQD (reference sequence). There are 17 residues in the CDR3. The CDR3 region is CASSESIGSGRTDTQYF. The CDR3 nucleotides are TGCGCCAGCAGTGAGTCTATTGGTAGCGGGAGGACAGATACGCAGTATTTT.

A single count supports this clone. This chain connects TRBV14 to TRBJ2-3, with 12 bases matching TRBD2. The junction had 0 bases not matched to a gene; V was cut back by 4 bases and J by 1 base. Germline-derived CDR1 and CDR2 are SGHDN and FVKESK. This CDR3 spans 15 amino acids. The CDR3 reads CASSRLAGGTDTQYF. The CDR3 nucleotides are TGTGCCAGCAGCCGACTAGCGGGGGGCACAGATACGCAGTATTTT.